A selection of T cell receptor beta chains follows, all from one sample in a study of blood T cell repertoires in COVID-19. Some clones are missing from TCRdb's copy, which holds only in-frame ones; the method was immunoSEQ multiplex PCR. The sample contains around 200,000 clones, about four fifths of which appear only once. Sequenced material: peripheral blood. Receptors originate from a woman aged 45-65 years with acute or convalescent COVID-19. Both conserved end residues are part of each CDR3. The D gene is left open where the match is weak. Part of the rows lack a size; the others show once, few, many or a class for expanded clones.

J gene,CDR3 length,clone size,V gene,D gene,CDR3 DNA,CDR3 protein
TRBJ1-1,11,NA,TRBV6-5,NA,TGTGCCAGCATACTCAGAGACGGGGCTTTCTTT,CASILRDGAFF
TRBJ2-5,14,NA,TRBV5-1,TRBD1,TGCGCCAGCAACATTGGGACAGGGAGAGAGACCCAGTACTTC,CASNIGTGRETQYF
TRBJ2-3,17,NA,TRBV5-4,TRBD2,TGTGCCAGCAGCTTGTGGACTAGCGGGGGCTTCACAGATACGCAGTATTTT,CASSLWTSGGFTDTQYF
TRBJ2-1,16,NA,TRBV19,TRBD2,TGTGCCAGTAGTAGGCTTGGGACTATCGCCGACCCTAAGCAGTTCTTC,CASSRLGTIADPKQFF
TRBJ1-2,14,few,TRBV3-1/TRBV3-2,NA,TGTGCCAGCAGCCAAGATCCAGGGCTCTATGGCTACACCTTC,CASSQDPGLYGYTF
TRBJ2-1,15,NA,TRBV3-1/TRBV3-2,NA,TGTGCCAGCAGCCAATTCGGGAAATCCTACAATGAGCAGTTCTTC,CASSQFGKSYNEQFF
TRBJ2-3,19,NA,TRBV5-6,TRBD2,TGTGCCAGCAGCTTGGGCTCTGCGGGAGCATATTTTGACACAGATACGCAGTATTTT,CASSLGSAGAYFDTDTQYF
TRBJ2-7,12,NA,TRBV19,NA,TGTGCCAGTTCCCACATAACAGGCGAGCAGTACTTC,CASSHITGEQYF
TRBJ1-2,13,NA,TRBV2,TRBD1,TGTGCCAACGGACAGGGGTGGGACTATGGCTACACCTTC,CANGQGWDYGYTF
TRBJ2-5,14,NA,TRBV5-1,NA,TGCGCCAGCAGCGCCCAGGGAGGTGGGGAGACCCAGTACTTC,CASSAQGGGETQYF
TRBJ1-2,16,NA,TRBV28,TRBD1,TGTGCCAGCAGGGATAGGGACAGGGAGGTTGGGCATGGCTACACCTTC,CASRDRDREVGHGYTF
TRBJ1-2,15,NA,TRBV6-1,NA,TGTGCCAGCAGGGACCCGAGCGGGGCCGGCTATGGCTACACCTTC,CASRDPSGAGYGYTF
TRBJ2-3,16,NA,TRBV24-1,TRBD1,TGTGCCACCGTACCCGACAGGGGCGTTAAAACGGATACGCAGTATTTT,CATVPDRGVKTDTQYF
TRBJ1-1,13,NA,TRBV2,NA,TGTGCCAGCAGGAACCACAGGAACACTGAAGCTTTCTTT,CASRNHRNTEAFF
TRBJ1-5,13,NA,TRBV12-3/TRBV12-4,NA,TGTGCCAGCAGTCCCGGTACTAATCAGCCCCAGCATTTT,CASSPGTNQPQHF
TRBJ1-5,20,once,TRBV3-1/TRBV3-2,NA,TGTGCCAGCAGCCAAGTAGGGGCGGGAGAAGGGACGGAAAGCAATCAGCCCCAGCATTTT,CASSQVGAGEGTESNQPQHF
TRBJ2-1,15,NA,TRBV6-5,NA,TGTGCCAGCCTGGACCGGGACTCCCACTACAATGAGCAGTTCTTC,CASLDRDSHYNEQFF
TRBJ1-1,15,NA,TRBV5-4,TRBD1,TGTGCCAGCAGTTTAGATGGGACAGGGAAGTCATCAGCTTTCTTT,CASSLDGTGKSSAFF
TRBJ2-7,11,NA,TRBV3-1/TRBV3-2,NA,TGTGCCAGCAGCCAGACTAGCGAGCAGTACTTC,CASSQTSEQYF
TRBJ1-2,14,NA,TRBV2,TRBD1,TGTGCCACCAGAGGGACAGGGGGAAACTATGGCTACACCTTC,CATRGTGGNYGYTF
TRBJ2-3,16,NA,TRBV9,NA,TGTGCCAGCAGCGTAGCAATTTCGGAAGGGGCAGATACGCAGTATTTT,CASSVAISEGADTQYF
TRBJ2-7,15,NA,TRBV5-5,NA,TGTGCCAGCAGAAAGGGACTGGAAAGCTCCTACGAGCAGTACTTC,CASRKGLESSYEQYF
TRBJ2-5,16,NA,TRBV18,NA,TGTGCCAGCTCACCCCCAGTCCCAGGGGTTGAAGAGACCCAGTACTTC,CASSPPVPGVEETQYF
TRBJ2-7,14,once,TRBV18,TRBD2,TGTGCCAGCTCATTCGGCGGGAGAAGCCACGAGCAGTACTTC,CASSFGGRSHEQYF
TRBJ2-7,14,NA,TRBV28,NA,TGTGCCAGCAGCCTAGCTCGCGGGGCATACGAGCAGTACTTC,CASSLARGAYEQYF
TRBJ2-7,14,once,TRBV10-3,NA,TGTGCCATCAGTGGAGCGCCGATTACCTACGAGCAGTACTTC,CAISGAPITYEQYF
TRBJ2-2,14,NA,TRBV6-5,NA,TGTGCCAGCATCTTTACAGGGTCCACCGGGGAGCTGTTTTTT,CASIFTGSTGELFF
TRBJ2-5,16,once,TRBV5-4,TRBD2,TGTGCCAGCAGCCAAAGCGGGAGGGCCAGGGAAGAGACCCAGTACTTC,CASSQSGRAREETQYF
TRBJ1-1,15,NA,TRBV11-2,NA,TGTGCCAGCAGCTTTAGGGCAGGGGCTTCCACTGAAGCTTTCTTT,CASSFRAGASTEAFF
TRBJ2-2,15,NA,TRBV5-1,NA,TGCGCCAGCAGCCCGGACCAGCGGGACACCGGGGAGCTGTTTTTT,CASSPDQRDTGELFF
TRBJ2-1,16,NA,TRBV27,NA,TGTGCCAGCAGTCTTTTTGACAGTATTTCCTACAATGAGCAGTTCTTC,CASSLFDSISYNEQFF
TRBJ1-3,14,few,TRBV20-1,NA,TGCAGTGCTAGTACAATTTCCTCTGGAAACACCATATATTTT,CSASTISSGNTIYF
TRBJ1-2,15,NA,TRBV15,NA,TGTGCCACCAGCAGAGATGGAGGACAGCTCTATGGCTACACCTTC,CATSRDGGQLYGYTF
TRBJ2-2,14,NA,TRBV25-1,TRBD2,TGTGCCAGCAGACGGGAGGGCCGCACCGGGGAGCTGTTTTTT,CASRREGRTGELFF
TRBJ1-2,12,NA,TRBV29-1,NA,TGCAGCGTTGAAACCCCAGTTAATGGCTACACCTTC,CSVETPVNGYTF
TRBJ1-1,14,NA,TRBV6-5,NA,TGTGCCAGCACCGCAGGGTTGAAGAACACTGAAGCTTTCTTT,CASTAGLKNTEAFF
TRBJ2-7,17,NA,TRBV11-2,TRBD2,TGTGCCAGCAGCTCTGATAGACCGGGACTAGCGGGCTACGAGCAGTACTTC,CASSSDRPGLAGYEQYF
TRBJ2-1,16,NA,TRBV14,TRBD2,TGTGCCAGCAGCCTTCTGACTAGCGGGAGTGTGGGTGAGCAGTTCTTC,CASSLLTSGSVGEQFF
TRBJ1-1,14,few,TRBV28,NA,TGTGCCAGCAGTTGGGGCTCCGCGAGGACTGAAGCTTTCTTT,CASSWGSARTEAFF
TRBJ2-7,13,few,TRBV7-8,NA,TGTGCCAGCAGCTTAGCCGGGGATTACGAGCAGTACTTC,CASSLAGDYEQYF
TRBJ1-6,15,NA,TRBV28,TRBD1,TGTGCCAGCAATCTCCGGGACAGAGCAAATTCACCCCTCCACTTT,CASNLRDRANSPLHF